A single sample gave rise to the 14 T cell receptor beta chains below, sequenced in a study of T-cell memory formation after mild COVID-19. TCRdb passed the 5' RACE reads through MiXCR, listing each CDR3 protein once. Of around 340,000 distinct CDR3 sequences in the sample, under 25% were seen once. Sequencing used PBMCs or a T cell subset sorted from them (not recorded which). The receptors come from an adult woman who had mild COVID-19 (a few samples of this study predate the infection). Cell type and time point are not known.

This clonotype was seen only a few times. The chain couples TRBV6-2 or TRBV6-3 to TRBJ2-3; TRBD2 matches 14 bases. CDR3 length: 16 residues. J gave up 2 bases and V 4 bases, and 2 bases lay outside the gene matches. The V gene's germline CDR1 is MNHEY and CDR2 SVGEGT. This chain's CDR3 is CASSSGLAGDTDTQYF. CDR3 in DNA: TGTGCCAGCAGTTCGGGACTAGCGGGAGACACAGATACGCAGTATTTT.

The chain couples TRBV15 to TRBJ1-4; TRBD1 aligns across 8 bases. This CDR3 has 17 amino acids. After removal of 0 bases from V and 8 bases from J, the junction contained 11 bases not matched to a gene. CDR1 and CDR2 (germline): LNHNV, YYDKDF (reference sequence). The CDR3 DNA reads TGTGCCACCAGCAGAGATCCCCCCAGGGGGCGAGAAGAAAAACTGTTTTTT. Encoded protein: CATSRDPPRGREEKLFF. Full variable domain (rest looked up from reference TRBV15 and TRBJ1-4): DAMVIQNPRYQVTQFGKPVTLSCSQTLNHNVMYWYQQKSSQAPKLLFHYYDKDFNNEADTPDNFQSRRPNTSFCFLDIRSPGLGDTAMYLCATSRDPPRGREEKLFFGSGTQLSVL.

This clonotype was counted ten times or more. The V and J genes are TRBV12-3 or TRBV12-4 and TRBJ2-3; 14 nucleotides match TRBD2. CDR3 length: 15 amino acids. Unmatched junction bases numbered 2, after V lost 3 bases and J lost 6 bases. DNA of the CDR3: TGTGCCAGCAGTTTGGGACTAGCGGGAGTGGATACGCAGTATTTT. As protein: CASSLGLAGVDTQYF.

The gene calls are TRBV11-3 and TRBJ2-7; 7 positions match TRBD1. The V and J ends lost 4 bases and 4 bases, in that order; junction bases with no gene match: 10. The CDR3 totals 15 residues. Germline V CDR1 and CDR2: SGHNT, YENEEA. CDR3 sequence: CASSSAWDRLYEQYF. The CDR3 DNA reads TGTGCCAGCAGCTCAGCCTGGGACAGACTTTACGAGCAGTACTTC.

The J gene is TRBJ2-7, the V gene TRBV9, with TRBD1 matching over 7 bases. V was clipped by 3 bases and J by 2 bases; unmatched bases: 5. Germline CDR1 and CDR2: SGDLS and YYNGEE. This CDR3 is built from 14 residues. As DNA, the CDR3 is TGTGCCAGCAGCGAGGGGGCTTTTGCCTACGAGCAGTACTTC. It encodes CASSEGAFAYEQYF.

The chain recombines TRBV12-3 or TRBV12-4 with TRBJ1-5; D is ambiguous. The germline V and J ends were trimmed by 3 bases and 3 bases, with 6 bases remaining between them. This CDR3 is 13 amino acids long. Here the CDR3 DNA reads TGTGCCAGCAGTTTCCCAAACAATCAGCCCCAGCATTTT. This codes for CASSFPNNQPQHF.

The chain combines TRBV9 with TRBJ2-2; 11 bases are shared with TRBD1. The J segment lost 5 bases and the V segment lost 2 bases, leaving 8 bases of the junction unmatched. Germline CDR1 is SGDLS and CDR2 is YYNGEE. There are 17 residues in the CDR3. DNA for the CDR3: TGTGCCAGCAGCGTGAAAGGACAGGGGGCACGAACCGGGGAGCTGTTTTTT. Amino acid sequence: CASSVKGQGARTGELFF.

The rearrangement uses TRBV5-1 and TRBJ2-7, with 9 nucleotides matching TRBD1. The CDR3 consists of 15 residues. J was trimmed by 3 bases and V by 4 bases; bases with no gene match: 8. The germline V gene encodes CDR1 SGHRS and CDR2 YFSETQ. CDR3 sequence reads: CASSLAGTGYYEQYF. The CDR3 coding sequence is TGCGCCAGCAGCCTAGCCGGGACAGGGTACTACGAGCAGTACTTC.

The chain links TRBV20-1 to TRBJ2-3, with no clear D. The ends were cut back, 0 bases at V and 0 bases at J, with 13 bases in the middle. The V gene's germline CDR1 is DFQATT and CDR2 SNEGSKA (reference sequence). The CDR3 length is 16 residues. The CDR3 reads CSARDPARPSTDTQYF. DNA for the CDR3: TGCAGTGCTAGAGATCCCGCTCGGCCTAGCACAGATACGCAGTATTTT.

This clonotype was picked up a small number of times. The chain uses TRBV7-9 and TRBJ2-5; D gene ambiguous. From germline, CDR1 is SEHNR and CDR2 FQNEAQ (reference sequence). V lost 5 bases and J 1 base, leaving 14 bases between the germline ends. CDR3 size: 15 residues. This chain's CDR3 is CASSLLSGIQETQYF. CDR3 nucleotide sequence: TGTGCCAGCAGCCTACTCTCTGGGATCCAAGAGACCCAGTACTTC.

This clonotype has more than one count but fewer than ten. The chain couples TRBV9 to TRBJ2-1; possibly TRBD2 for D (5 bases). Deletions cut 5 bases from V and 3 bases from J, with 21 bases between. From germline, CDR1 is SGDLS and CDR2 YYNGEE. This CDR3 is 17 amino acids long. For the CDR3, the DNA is TGTGCCAGCAGTGCCAACGGACTCCCCCCGCACTACAATGAGCAGTTCTTC. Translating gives CASSANGLPPHYNEQFF. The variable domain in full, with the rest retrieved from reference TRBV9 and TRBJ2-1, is DSGVTQTPKHLITATGQRVTLRCSPRSGDLSVYWYQQSLDQGLQFLIQYYNGEERAKGNILERFSAQQFPDLHSELNLSSLELGDSALYFCASSANGLPPHYNEQFFGPGTRLTVL.

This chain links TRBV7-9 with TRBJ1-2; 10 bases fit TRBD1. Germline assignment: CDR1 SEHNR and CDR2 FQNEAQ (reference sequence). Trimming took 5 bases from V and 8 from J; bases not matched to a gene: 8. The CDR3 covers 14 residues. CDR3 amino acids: CASSPLGQGNGYTF. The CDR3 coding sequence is TGTGCCAGCAGCCCCTTGGGACAGGGGAACGGCTACACCTTC.

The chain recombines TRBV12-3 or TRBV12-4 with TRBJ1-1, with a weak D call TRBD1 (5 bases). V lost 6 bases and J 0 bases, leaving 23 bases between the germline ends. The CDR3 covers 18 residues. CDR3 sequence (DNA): TGTGCCAGCAGCCCAGTGGGACGAGGCCTTCGAATGAACACTGAAGCTTTCTTT. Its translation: CASSPVGRGLRMNTEAFF.

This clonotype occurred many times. CDR3 nucleotides: TGCGCCAGCAGCTTCCTCTTTCCCGTCAGCACAGATACGCAGTATTTT. Protein: CASSFLFPVSTDTQYF. This chain links TRBV5-1 with TRBJ2-3, with unresolved D. The CDR3 sequence is 16 residues long. The germline V gene encodes CDR1 SGHRS and CDR2 YFSETQ. V shed 2 bases and J shed 0 bases, with 13 bases lying between them.